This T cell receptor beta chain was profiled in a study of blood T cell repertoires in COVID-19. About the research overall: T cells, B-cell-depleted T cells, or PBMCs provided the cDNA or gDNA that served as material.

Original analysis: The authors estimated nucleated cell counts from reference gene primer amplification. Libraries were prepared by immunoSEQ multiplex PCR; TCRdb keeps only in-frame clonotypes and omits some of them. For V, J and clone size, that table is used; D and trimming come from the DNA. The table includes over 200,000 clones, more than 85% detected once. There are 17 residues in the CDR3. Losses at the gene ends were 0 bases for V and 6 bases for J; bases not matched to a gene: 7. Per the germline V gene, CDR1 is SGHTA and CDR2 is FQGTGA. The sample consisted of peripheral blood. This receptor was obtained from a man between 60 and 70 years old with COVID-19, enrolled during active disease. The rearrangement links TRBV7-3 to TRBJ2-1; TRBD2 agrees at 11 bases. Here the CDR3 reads CASSLTLGLAGLNEQFF. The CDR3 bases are TGTGCCAGCAGCTTAACGTTAGGACTAGCGGGCCTCAATGAGCAGTTCTTC.